The entry that follows covers one T cell receptor (beta chain) sequence. Its specificity is unknown. This CDR3 region has 13 residues. Germline assignment: CDR1 DFQATT and CDR2 SNEGSKA (reference sequence). The V end lost 1 base, the J end lost 7 bases, and 10 bases lay between the germline ends. This entry comes from a study of vaccination and CD4 T cells after COVID-19. Cultured CD4+ T-cell DNA underwent Oncomine TCR Beta short-read sequencing. MiXCR, run by TCRdb on the PCR reads, gives a single entry per CDR3 protein. The sample carries roughly 15,000 distinct CDR3 sequences, around 24% recorded once. As to treatment: roughly ten-day PBMC culture with coronavirus spike peptide pools or control peptides (ViraFEST assay).

This receptor was identified in a human donor with COVID-19. The V and J genes are TRBV20-1 and TRBJ1-4, with D perhaps TRBD1 (5 bases). Sequencing was done on a sample of cultured CD4+ T cells from blood. The CDR3 loop is CSARGKGPEKLFF. CDR3 DNA: TGCAGTGCTAGAGGAAAGGGGCCTGAAAAACTGTTTTTT.